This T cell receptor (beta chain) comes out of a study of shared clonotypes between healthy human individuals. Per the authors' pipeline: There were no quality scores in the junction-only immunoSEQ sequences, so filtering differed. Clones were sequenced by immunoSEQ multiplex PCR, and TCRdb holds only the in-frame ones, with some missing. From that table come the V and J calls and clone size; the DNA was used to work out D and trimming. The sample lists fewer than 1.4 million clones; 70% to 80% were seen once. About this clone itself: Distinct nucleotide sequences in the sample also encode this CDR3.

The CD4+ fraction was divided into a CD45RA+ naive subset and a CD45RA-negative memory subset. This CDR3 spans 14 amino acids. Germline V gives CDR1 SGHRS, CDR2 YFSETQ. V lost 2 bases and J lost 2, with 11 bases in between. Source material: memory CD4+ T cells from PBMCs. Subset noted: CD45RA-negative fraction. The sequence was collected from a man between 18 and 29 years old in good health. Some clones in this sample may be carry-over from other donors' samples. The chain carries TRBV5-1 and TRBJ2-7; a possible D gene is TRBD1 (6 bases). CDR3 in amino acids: CASSLVTGPYEQYF. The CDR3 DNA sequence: TGCGCCAGCAGCTTAGTAACAGGGCCCTACGAGCAGTACTTC. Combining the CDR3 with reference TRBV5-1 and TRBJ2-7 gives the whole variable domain KAGVTQTPRYLIKTRGQQVTLSCSPISGHRSVSWYQQTPGQGLQFLFEYFSETQRNKGNFPGRFSGRQFSNSRSEMNVSTLELGDSALYLCASSLVTGPYEQYFGPGTRLTVT.